The 3 T cell receptor beta chains given below trace back to one sample, sequenced in a study of cytomegalovirus exposure and HLA in healthy donors. The PCR employed 60 Vbeta primers together with 13 Jbeta primers. Clones were sequenced by immunoSEQ multiplex PCR, and TCRdb holds only the in-frame ones, with some missing. The table includes 150,000 to 200,000 clones, roughly 12% detected once. Source material: PBMCs. The receptor source for this set is a man in his fifties in good health and CMV-seropositive.

The V call is TRBV28, the J call TRBJ1-4; 12 nucleotides agree with TRBD1. V lost 5 bases and J lost 8; bases outside the gene matches: 9. The CDR3 has 16 residues. Germline-derived CDR1 and CDR2 are MDHEN and SYDVKM. In DNA, the CDR3 is TGTGCCAGCAGTACATCGGGACAGGGGGCTGGGGAAAAACTGTTTTTT. It is translated as CASSTSGQGAGEKLFF.

This clone was seen a few times. The J gene is TRBJ2-1, the V gene TRBV18; 8 positions match TRBD2. The germline V gene has CDR1 KGHSH and CDR2 LQKENI. The CDR3 loop spans 13 amino acids. Trimming removed 3 bases from V and 9 bases from J; junction bases left unmatched: 4. This CDR3 reads CASSPVAGSEQFF. CDR3 DNA sequence: TGTGCCAGCTCACCGGTAGCGGGGAGTGAGCAGTTCTTC. The full variable domain, rest sourced from reference TRBV18 and TRBJ2-1, is NAGVMQNPRHLVRRRGQEARLRCSPMKGHSHVYWYRQLPEEGLKFMVYLQKENIIDESGMPKERFSAEFPKEGPSILRIQQVVRGDSAAYFCASSPVAGSEQFFGPGTRLTVL.

This clone turned up a few times. The genes are TRBV7-8 and TRBJ1-2, with D possibly matching TRBD1 (6 bases). From germline, CDR1 is SGHVS and CDR2 FQNEAQ. The CDR3 has 12 residues. Trimming took 5 bases from V and 13 from J, leaving 17 bases between them. The CDR3 loop reads CASSHRQESFTF. For the CDR3, the DNA is TGTGCCAGCAGCCACAGACAGGAAAGCTTCACCTTC.